Listed below are T cell receptor beta chains from one sample, sequenced in a study of blood T cell repertoires in COVID-19. Method: immunoSEQ multiplex PCR; TCRdb's copy keeps in-frame clones and lacks some. The data hold under 250,000 clones, with 85% observed a single time. The material sequenced was PBMCs or T cells enriched from blood (not recorded which). All receptors derive from a woman aged 45-60 years with acute COVID-19. Both conserved end residues are part of each CDR3. Fields, in order: CDR3 length, clone size, V gene, D gene, J gene, CDR3 protein, CDR3 DNA. D genes are given only for firm matches. Expanded clones are given a class, and other clones once, few, many or no size at all.

>14|many|TRBV28|.|TRBJ2-1
CASSWPGRNNEQFF
TGTGCCAGCAGTTGGCCAGGGAGGAACAATGAGCAGTTCTTC
>15|.|TRBV10-1|TRBD1|TRBJ1-6
CASSVGGTGRSPLHF
TGCGCCAGCAGCGTGGGGGGGACAGGGAGATCACCCCTCCACTTT
>15|.|TRBV6-5|.|TRBJ2-7
CASSPPTSGSGEQYF
TGTGCCAGCAGTCCCCCTACTAGTGGGAGTGGAGAGCAGTACTTC
>15|.|TRBV7-2|.|TRBJ2-7
CASSLAGGTALEQYF
TGTGCCAGCAGCTTAGCAGGGGGGACAGCCCTCGAGCAGTACTTC
>13|.|TRBV29-1|.|TRBJ2-1
CSVAGLSYNEQFF
TGCAGCGTTGCAGGACTGTCCTACAATGAGCAGTTCTTC
>16|few|TRBV18|.|TRBJ2-1
CASSPRRGQTYNEQFF
TGTGCCAGCTCACCCCGGAGGGGCCAAACCTACAATGAGCAGTTCTTC
>17|.|TRBV30|.|TRBJ1-6
CAWSVDRGVSYNSPLHF
TGTGCCTGGAGTGTGGATCGGGGGGTTTCCTATAATTCACCCCTCCACTTT
>14|.|TRBV6-6|.|TRBJ1-6
CASTVQGMESPLHF
TGTGCCAGCACCGTACAGGGCATGGAATCACCCCTCCACTTT
>17|.|TRBV7-6|TRBD2|TRBJ2-1
CASSLAAGGGTYNEQFF
TGTGCCAGCAGCTTAGCGGCTGGCGGGGGTACCTACAATGAGCAGTTCTTC
>18|.|TRBV4-2|.|TRBJ2-7
CASSQDRSRERFSYEQYF
TGTGCCAGCAGCCAAGATCGGTCTCGGGAGCGGTTCTCCTACGAGCAGTACTTC
>15|.|TRBV6-5|TRBD1|TRBJ1-2
CASREDRSSSYGYTF
TGTGCCAGCAGAGAGGACAGGAGTTCCTCCTATGGCTACACCTTC
>15|.|TRBV7-2|TRBD1|TRBJ2-3
CASSWGQGRSDTQYF
TGTGCCAGCAGCTGGGGACAGGGGCGGTCAGATACGCAGTATTTT
>14|.|TRBV4-3|.|TRBJ1-1
CASSPREWNTEAFF
TGCGCCAGCAGCCCTAGGGAGTGGAACACTGAAGCTTTCTTT
>16|few|TRBV10-3|TRBD1|TRBJ1-1
CAISESDRDLGTEAFF
TGTGCCATCAGTGAGTCCGACAGGGATTTGGGTACTGAAGCTTTCTTT
>15|.|TRBV30|.|TRBJ1-1
CAWSVGGLGNTEAFF
TGTGCCTGGAGTGTAGGGGGATTGGGGAACACTGAAGCTTTCTTT
>16|.|TRBV10-3|TRBD2|TRBJ2-2
CAISDSGGKNTGELFF
TGTGCCATCAGTGATAGCGGGGGGAAAAACACCGGGGAGCTGTTTTTT
>13|.|TRBV6-5|.|TRBJ1-1
CASSPLGGTEAFF
TGTGCCAGCAGTCCCTTAGGGGGCACTGAAGCTTTCTTT
>14|.|TRBV10-3|TRBD1|TRBJ1-1
CAINRPGQGGEAFF
TGTGCCATCAACCGACCAGGACAGGGAGGAGAAGCTTTCTTT
>15|.|TRBV7-8|TRBD2|TRBJ2-7
CASSSRSSGTYEQYF
TGTGCCAGCAGCTCTCGGTCTAGCGGGACCTACGAGCAGTACTTC
>14|.|TRBV7-2|.|TRBJ1-2
CASSLTGPANGYTF
TGTGCCAGCAGCTTAACAGGCCCTGCGAATGGCTACACCTTC
>15|.|TRBV7-3|.|TRBJ2-2
CASSLGQGSTGELFF
TGTGCCAGCAGCTTAGGGCAGGGGAGCACCGGGGAGCTGTTTTTT
>13|few|TRBV4-3|.|TRBJ2-1
CASSQIGTGEQFF
TGCGCCAGCAGCCAAATTGGTACAGGCGAGCAGTTCTTC
>13|.|TRBV7-9|TRBD2|TRBJ2-5
CASSRTSGETQYF
TGTGCCAGCAGCAGGACTAGTGGCGAGACCCAGTACTTC
>14|.|TRBV30|TRBD2|TRBJ2-1
CAWSRTSGGTEQFF
TGTGCCTGGAGCCGTACTAGCGGGGGTACTGAGCAGTTCTTC
>13|few|TRBV6-4|.|TRBJ1-5
CASSQGSNQPQHF
TGTGCCAGCAGTCAGGGGAGCAATCAGCCCCAGCATTTT
>14|.|TRBV5-6|.|TRBJ2-5
CASSLTGIKETQYF
TGTGCCAGCAGCTTGACAGGGATTAAGGAGACCCAGTACTTC
>16|.|TRBV19|.|TRBJ1-1
CASKNGSPPGNTEAFF
TGTGCCTCGAAAAACGGGAGCCCCCCGGGGAACACTGAAGCTTTCTTT
>17|.|TRBV6-4|.|TRBJ1-5
CASSDGRDPNSNQPQHF
TGTGCCAGCAGTGATGGGAGGGACCCCAATAGCAATCAGCCCCAGCATTTT
>15|.|TRBV10-1|TRBD1|TRBJ1-6
CASSTGAMGNSPLHF
TGCGCCAGCAGCACAGGGGCGATGGGGAATTCACCCCTCCACTTT
>14|.|TRBV7-9|TRBD1|TRBJ1-2
CASNFGQGGYGYTF
TGTGCCAGCAACTTCGGACAGGGAGGCTATGGCTACACCTTC
>15|.|TRBV5-1|.|TRBJ1-5
CASSLAGLGNQPQHF
TGCGCCAGCAGCTTGGCAGGGTTAGGCAATCAGCCCCAGCATTTT
>15|.|TRBV2|TRBD1|TRBJ1-4
CASKMTGGDLEKLFF
TGTGCCAGCAAGATGACAGGGGGTGATCTTGAAAAACTGTTTTTT
>14|.|TRBV7-2|.|TRBJ1-2
CASSSSGPPNGYTF
TGTGCCAGCAGCTCCAGCGGGCCTCCCAATGGCTACACCTTC
>13|once|TRBV19|.|TRBJ1-6
CASLGDNNSPLHF
TGTGCCAGCCTCGGGGACAATAATTCACCCCTCCACTTT
>16|.|TRBV15|.|TRBJ1-6
CATRDSSSLDNSPLHF
TGTGCCACCAGAGACAGCTCATCGTTAGATAATTCACCCCTCCACTTT
>16|.|TRBV21-1|.|TRBJ1-2
CASSKGYRAPNYGYTF
TGTGCCAGCAGCAAAGGGTACAGGGCCCCTAACTATGGCTACACCTTC
>14|.|TRBV7-3|TRBD2|TRBJ2-1
CASSIGGMYNEQFF
TGTGCCAGCAGCATCGGGGGGATGTACAATGAGCAGTTCTTC
>14|.|TRBV30|.|TRBJ1-1
CAWRTRGLWTEAFF
TGTGCCTGGAGAACCCGGGGGTTGTGGACTGAAGCTTTCTTT
>14|.|TRBV30|.|TRBJ1-4
CAWSVRGTGEKLFF
TGTGCCTGGAGTGTCCGGGGGACTGGCGAAAAACTGTTTTTT
>14|once|TRBV15|.|TRBJ1-2
CATSLIQGGYGYTF
TGTGCCACCAGCCTAATTCAGGGCGGCTATGGCTACACCTTC
>14|.|TRBV16|.|TRBJ1-2
CASSQSPSGGGYTF
TGTGCCAGCAGCCAATCCCCGTCCGGCGGGGGCTACACCTTC
>14|.|TRBV27|.|TRBJ1-1
CASTVRGAGTEAFF
TGTGCCAGCACCGTGCGGGGGGCGGGCACTGAAGCTTTCTTT
>14|.|TRBV30|TRBD2|TRBJ2-7
CAWRLAGGSYEQYF
TGTGCCTGGAGACTAGCGGGGGGCTCCTACGAGCAGTACTTC
>15|.|TRBV4-3|.|TRBJ1-1
CASSQGAGTNTEAFF
TGCGCCAGCAGCCAGGGGGCCGGGACGAACACTGAAGCTTTCTTT
>16|once|TRBV5-1|TRBD1|TRBJ1-1
CASSTGQEVLRSEAFF
TGCGCCAGCAGCACCGGACAGGAGGTTTTGAGATCTGAAGCTTTCTTT
>17|.|TRBV7-2|TRBD2|TRBJ2-7
CASSSPGERGGLGEQYF
TGTGCCAGCAGCTCCCCCGGGGAGCGGGGGGGCCTGGGGGAGCAGTACTTC
>12|.|TRBV6-6|.|TRBJ2-2
CATGTSTGELFF
TGTGCCACCGGGACTTCCACCGGGGAGCTGTTTTTT
>17|.|TRBV21-1|.|TRBJ2-7
CASSKGAWQATIYEQYF
TGTGCCAGCAGCAAAGGGGCTTGGCAGGCTACGATCTACGAGCAGTACTTC
>14|.|TRBV27|TRBD2|TRBJ2-5
CASRLAGTKETQYF
TGTGCCAGCAGACTAGCGGGGACGAAAGAGACCCAGTACTTC
>18|.|TRBV7-6|TRBD1|TRBJ1-4
CASSLAAGGEIPNEKLFF
TGTGCCAGCAGCTTAGCGGCAGGGGGCGAAATACCTAATGAAAAACTGTTTTTT
>15|.|TRBV30|.|TRBJ1-3
CAWSGGQSSGNTIYF
TGTGCCTGGAGTGGAGGACAGAGCTCTGGAAACACCATATATTTT
>16|.|TRBV9|.|TRBJ1-1
CASSPRVEARNTEAFF
TGTGCCAGCAGCCCTCGAGTTGAAGCAAGGAACACTGAAGCTTTCTTT
>14|.|TRBV7-2|.|TRBJ1-4
CASSLQATNEKLFF
TGTGCCAGCAGTTTACAGGCAACTAATGAAAAACTGTTTTTT
>15|.|TRBV28|.|TRBJ2-7
CASGSSGDSSYEQYF
TGTGCCAGCGGCAGTTCGGGGGACAGCTCCTACGAGCAGTACTTC
>13|few|TRBV30|.|TRBJ1-1
CAWNRGENTEAFF
TGTGCCTGGAATCGGGGGGAGAACACTGAAGCTTTCTTT
>14|.|TRBV19|.|TRBJ1-2
CASSANAGTHGYTF
TGTGCCAGTAGTGCCAACGCCGGGACACACGGCTACACCTTC
>13|.|TRBV30|TRBD2|TRBJ2-1
CAWSWGGYNEQFF
TGTGCCTGGAGCTGGGGGGGCTACAATGAGCAGTTCTTC
>15|.|TRBV7-9|.|TRBJ1-2
CASSYGFPGIYGYTF
TGTGCCAGCAGCTACGGCTTTCCGGGTATCTATGGCTACACCTTC
>13|few|TRBV11-2|.|TRBJ1-5
CASSLDRGQPQHF
TGTGCCAGCAGCTTAGATAGGGGCCAGCCCCAGCATTTT